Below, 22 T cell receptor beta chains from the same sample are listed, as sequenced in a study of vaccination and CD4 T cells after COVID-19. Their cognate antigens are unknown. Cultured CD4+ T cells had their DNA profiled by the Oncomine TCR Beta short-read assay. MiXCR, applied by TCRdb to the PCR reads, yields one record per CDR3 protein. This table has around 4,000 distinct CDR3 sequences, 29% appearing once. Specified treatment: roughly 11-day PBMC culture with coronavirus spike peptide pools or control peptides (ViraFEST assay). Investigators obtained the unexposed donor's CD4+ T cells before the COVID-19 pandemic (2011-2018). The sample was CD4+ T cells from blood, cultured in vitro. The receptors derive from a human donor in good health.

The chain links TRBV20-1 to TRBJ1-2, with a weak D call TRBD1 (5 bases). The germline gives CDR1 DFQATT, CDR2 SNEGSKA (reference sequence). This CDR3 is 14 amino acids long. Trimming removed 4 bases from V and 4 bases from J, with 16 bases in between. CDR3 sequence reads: CSATAAGGIYGYTF. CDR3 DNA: TGCAGTGCTACGGCGGCGGGGGGAATCTATGGCTACACCTTC.

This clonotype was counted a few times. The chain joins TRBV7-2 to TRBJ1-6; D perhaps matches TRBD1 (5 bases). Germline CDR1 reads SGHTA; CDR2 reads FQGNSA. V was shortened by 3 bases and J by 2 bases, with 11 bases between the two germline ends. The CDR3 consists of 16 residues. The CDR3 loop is CASSLRGGPYNSPLHF. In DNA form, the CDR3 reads TGTGCCAGCAGCTTGAGGGGAGGACCCTATAATTCACCCCTCCACTTT. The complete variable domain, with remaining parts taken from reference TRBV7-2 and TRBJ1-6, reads GAGVSQSPSNKVTEKGKDVELRCDPISGHTALYWYRQSLGQGLEFLIYFQGNSAPDKSGLPSDRFSAERTGGSVSTLTIQRTQQEDSAVYLCASSLRGGPYNSPLHFGNGTRLTVT.

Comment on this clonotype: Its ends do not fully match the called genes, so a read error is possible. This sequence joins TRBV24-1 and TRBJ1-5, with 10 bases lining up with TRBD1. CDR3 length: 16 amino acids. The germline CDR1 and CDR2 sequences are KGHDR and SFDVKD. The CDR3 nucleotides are TGTACCACCAGTGCTGGGACAGGGGATTATAGTCAGCCCCAGCATTTT. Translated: CTTSAGTGDYSQPQHF.

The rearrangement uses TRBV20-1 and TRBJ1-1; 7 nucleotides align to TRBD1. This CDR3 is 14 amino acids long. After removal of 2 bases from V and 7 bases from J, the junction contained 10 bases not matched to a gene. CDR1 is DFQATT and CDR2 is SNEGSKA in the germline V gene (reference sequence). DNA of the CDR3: TGCAGTGCTAGAACCGGGACAGCCCTCTTTGAAGCTTTCTTT. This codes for CSARTGTALFEAFF.

CDR3 coding DNA: TGCAGCGTCCCCGCCAGGGGCACTGAAGCTTTCTTT. It translates to CSVPARGTEAFF. This chain uses TRBV29-1 with TRBJ1-1, with D possibly matching TRBD1 (6 bases). CDR3 length: 12 amino acids. Germline V gene data show CDR1 as SQVTM and CDR2 as ANQGSEA. V was clipped by 6 bases and J by 4 bases, with 12 bases between them. The full variable domain, in which reference TRBV29-1 and TRBJ1-1 provide the parts outside the CDR3, is SAVISQKPSRDICQRGTSLTIQCQVDSQVTMMFWYRQQPGQSLTLIATANQGSEATYESGFVIDKFPISRPNLTFSTLTVSNMSPEDSSIYLCSVPARGTEAFFGQGTRLTVV.

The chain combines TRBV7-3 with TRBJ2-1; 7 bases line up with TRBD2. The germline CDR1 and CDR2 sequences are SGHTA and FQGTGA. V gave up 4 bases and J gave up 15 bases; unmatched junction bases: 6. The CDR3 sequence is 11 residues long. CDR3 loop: CASSSPQRGFF. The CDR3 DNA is TGTGCCAGCAGCTCCCCGCAGCGGGGGTTCTTC.

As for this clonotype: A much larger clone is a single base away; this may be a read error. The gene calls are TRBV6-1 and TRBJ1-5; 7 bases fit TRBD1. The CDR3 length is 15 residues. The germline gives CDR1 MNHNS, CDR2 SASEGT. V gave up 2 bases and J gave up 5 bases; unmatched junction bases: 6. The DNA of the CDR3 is TGTGCCAGCAGTGAAAAGGAGACAGGGTATCAGCCCCAGCATTTT. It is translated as CASSEKETGYQPQHF.

For the CDR3, the DNA is TGTGCCAGCAGCAGGGGATCGGGAGAGACCCAGTACTTC. Its translation: CASSRGSGETQYF. The chain employs TRBV7-9 and TRBJ2-5; tentatively, D is TRBD1 (5 bases). V lost 5 bases and J 4 bases, leaving 11 bases between the germline ends. The CDR3 contains 13 residues. Germline lookup yields CDR1 SEHNR and CDR2 FQNEAQ (reference sequence).

The CDR3 loop reads CASSKGAGGNTGELFF. The DNA of the CDR3 is TGTGCCAGCAGTAAGGGGGCGGGAGGGAACACCGGGGAGCTGTTTTTT. The chain is built from TRBV2 and TRBJ2-2; TRBD2 might be the D (8 bases). This CDR3 is built from 16 residues. V was shortened by 5 bases and J by 1 base, with 14 bases between the two germline ends. Germline V gene sequence: CDR1 SNHLY, CDR2 FYNNEI.

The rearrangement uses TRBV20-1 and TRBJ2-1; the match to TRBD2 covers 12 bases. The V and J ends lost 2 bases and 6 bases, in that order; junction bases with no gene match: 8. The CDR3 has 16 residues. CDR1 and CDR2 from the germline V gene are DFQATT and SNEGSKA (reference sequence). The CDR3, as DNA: TGCAGTGCTAGATTCCTGATGACTAGCGGGAGCAATGAGCAGTTCTTC. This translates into CSARFLMTSGSNEQFF.

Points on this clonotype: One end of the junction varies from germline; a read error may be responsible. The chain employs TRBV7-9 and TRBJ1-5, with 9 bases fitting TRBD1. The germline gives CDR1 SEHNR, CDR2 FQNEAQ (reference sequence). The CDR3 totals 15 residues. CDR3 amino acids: CVSSLGGTGFQPQHF. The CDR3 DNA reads TGTGTCAGCAGCTTAGGGGGGACAGGGTTTCAGCCCCAGCATTTT.

The CDR3 region has the DNA TGTGCCAGCAGTTCGGGGACACACTACGAGCAGTACTTC. Translated, it gives CASSSGTHYEQYF. The chain couples TRBV27 to TRBJ2-7; possible D gene TRBD1, 6 bases. The CDR3 extends over 13 amino acids. The germline V gene encodes CDR1 MNHEY and CDR2 SMNVEV (reference sequence). V lost 4 bases to trimming and J lost 3 bases, with 10 bases between them.

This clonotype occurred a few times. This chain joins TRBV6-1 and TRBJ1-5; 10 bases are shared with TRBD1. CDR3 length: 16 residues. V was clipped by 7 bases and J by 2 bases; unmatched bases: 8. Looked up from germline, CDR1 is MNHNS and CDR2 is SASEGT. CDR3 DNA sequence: TGTGCCAGCATATCACCCGGGACAGGGGGCAATCAGCCCCAGCATTTT. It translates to CASISPGTGGNQPQHF.

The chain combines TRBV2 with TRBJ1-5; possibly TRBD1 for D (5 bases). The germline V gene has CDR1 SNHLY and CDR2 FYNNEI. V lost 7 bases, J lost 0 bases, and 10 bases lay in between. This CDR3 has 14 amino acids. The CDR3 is CASKRGDSNQPQHF. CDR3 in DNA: TGTGCCAGCAAGAGAGGGGATAGCAATCAGCCCCAGCATTTT.

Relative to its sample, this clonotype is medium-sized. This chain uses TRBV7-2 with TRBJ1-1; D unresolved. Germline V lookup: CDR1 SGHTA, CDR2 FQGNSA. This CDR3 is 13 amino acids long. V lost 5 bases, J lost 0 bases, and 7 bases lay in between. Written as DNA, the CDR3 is TGTGCCAGCAGCCTGGCTATGAACACTGAAGCTTTCTTT. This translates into CASSLAMNTEAFF. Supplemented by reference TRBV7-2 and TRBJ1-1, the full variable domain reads GAGVSQSPSNKVTEKGKDVELRCDPISGHTALYWYRQSLGQGLEFLIYFQGNSAPDKSGLPSDRFSAERTGGSVSTLTIQRTQQEDSAVYLCASSLAMNTEAFFGQGTRLTVV.

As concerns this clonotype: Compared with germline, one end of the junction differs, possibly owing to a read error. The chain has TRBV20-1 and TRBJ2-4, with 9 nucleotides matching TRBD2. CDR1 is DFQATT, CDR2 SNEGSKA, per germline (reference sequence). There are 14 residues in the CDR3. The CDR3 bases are TGCAGTGCTCTAGCGGGATGGGACCAAAACATTCGGTACTTC. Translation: CSALAGWDQNIRYF.

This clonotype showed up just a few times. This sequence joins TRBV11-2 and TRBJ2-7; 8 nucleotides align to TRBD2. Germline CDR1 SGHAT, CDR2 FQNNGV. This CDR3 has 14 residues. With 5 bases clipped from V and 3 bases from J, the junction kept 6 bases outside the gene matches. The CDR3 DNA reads TGTGCCAGCAGCATAAGCGGGAGAGACTACGAGCAGTACTTC. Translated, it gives CASSISGRDYEQYF.

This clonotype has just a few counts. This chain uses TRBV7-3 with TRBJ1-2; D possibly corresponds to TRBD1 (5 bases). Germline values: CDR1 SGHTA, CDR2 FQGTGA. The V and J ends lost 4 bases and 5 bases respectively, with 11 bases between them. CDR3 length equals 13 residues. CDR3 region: CASSYTGTYGYTF. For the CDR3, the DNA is TGTGCCAGCAGCTACACAGGAACATATGGCTACACCTTC.

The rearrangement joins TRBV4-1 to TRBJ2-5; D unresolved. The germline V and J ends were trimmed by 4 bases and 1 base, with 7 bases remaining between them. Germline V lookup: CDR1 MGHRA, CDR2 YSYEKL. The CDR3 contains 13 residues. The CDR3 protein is CASSPVPQETQYF. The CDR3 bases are TGCGCCAGCAGCCCCGTCCCCCAAGAGACCCAGTACTTC.

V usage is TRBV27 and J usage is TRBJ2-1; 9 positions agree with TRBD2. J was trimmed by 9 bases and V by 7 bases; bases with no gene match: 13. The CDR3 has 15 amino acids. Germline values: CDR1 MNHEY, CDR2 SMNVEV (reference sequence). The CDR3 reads CASTLLASGNGEQFF. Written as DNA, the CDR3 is TGTGCCAGCACCCTACTGGCTAGCGGGAATGGTGAGCAGTTCTTC.

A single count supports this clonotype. The CDR3 loop reads CAWSGIAGQETQYF. CDR3 nucleotide sequence: TGTGCCTGGAGTGGGATAGCGGGACAAGAGACCCAGTACTTC. V usage is TRBV30 and J usage is TRBJ2-5; TRBD2 matches at 8 bases. The CDR3 contains 14 residues. Germline values: CDR1 GTSNPN, CDR2 SVGIG (reference sequence). V trimming: 1 base; J trimming: 2 bases; junction bases outside the gene matches: 3.

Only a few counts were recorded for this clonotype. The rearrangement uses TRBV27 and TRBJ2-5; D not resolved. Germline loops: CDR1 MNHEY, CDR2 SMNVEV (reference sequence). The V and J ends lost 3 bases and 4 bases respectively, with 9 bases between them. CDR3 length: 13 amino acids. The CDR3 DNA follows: TGTGCCAGCAGTTTCGGCCGGAGAGAGACCCAGTACTTC. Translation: CASSFGRRETQYF.